The 3 T cell receptor beta chains below all came from one sample that was sequenced in a study of blood T cells in healthy people across ages. PCR was performed a second time for roughly 6 to 12 cycles using a sample-barcoded 5' primer and a J-beta primer mix. TCRdb ran MiXCR on the 5' RACE reads and lists one entry per CDR3 protein. The sample holds 730,000 or so distinct CDR3 sequences, about 43% seen once. The sequenced sample was blood. The origin of the receptors is a man at least 80 years old in good health.

This clonotype has more than one count but fewer than ten. The CDR3 spells CASSLPETTYEQYF. The CDR3 DNA follows: TGCGCCAGCAGCTTGCCAGAGACAACCTACGAGCAGTACTTC. The chain couples TRBV5-1 to TRBJ2-7; D not certain. This CDR3 has 14 residues. V dropped 1 base and J dropped 2 bases, with 10 bases sitting between them. Germline lookup yields CDR1 SGHRS and CDR2 YFSETQ.

This clonotype was counted between two and nine times. One junction end disagrees with the germline gene, perhaps due to a read error. The V gene is TRBV5-1, the J gene TRBJ2-3, with 9 bases matching TRBD2. CDR1 and CDR2 (germline): SGHRS, YFSETQ. The CDR3 totals 15 residues. The CDR3 region is CAGSAWTSATDTQYF. The CDR3 nucleotides read TGCGCCGGCAGCGCCTGGACTAGCGCCACAGATACGCAGTATTTT.

The J gene is TRBJ2-7, the V gene TRBV20-1; 7 nucleotides agree with TRBD2. Germline lookup yields CDR1 DFQATT and CDR2 SNEGSKA (reference sequence). CDR3 length equals 12 residues. V shed 7 bases and J 0 bases; nucleotides not matched to a gene: 3. The CDR3 protein is CSGRESSYEQYF. The CDR3 DNA reads TGCAGTGGGCGGGAGAGCTCCTACGAGCAGTACTTC.